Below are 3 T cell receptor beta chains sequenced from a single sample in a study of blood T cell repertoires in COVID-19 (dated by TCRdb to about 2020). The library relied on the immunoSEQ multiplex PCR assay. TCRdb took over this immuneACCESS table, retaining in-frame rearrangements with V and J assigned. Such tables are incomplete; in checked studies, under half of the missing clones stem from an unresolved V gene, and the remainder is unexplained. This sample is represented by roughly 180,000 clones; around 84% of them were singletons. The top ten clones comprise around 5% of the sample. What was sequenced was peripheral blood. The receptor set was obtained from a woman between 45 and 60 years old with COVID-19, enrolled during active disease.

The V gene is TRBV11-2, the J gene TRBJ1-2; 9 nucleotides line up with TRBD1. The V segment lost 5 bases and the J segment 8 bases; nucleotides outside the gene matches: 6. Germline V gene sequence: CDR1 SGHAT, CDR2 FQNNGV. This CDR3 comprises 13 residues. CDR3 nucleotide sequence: TGTGCCAGCAGCCTCACAGGGGGCATCGGCTACACCTTC. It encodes CASSLTGGIGYTF.

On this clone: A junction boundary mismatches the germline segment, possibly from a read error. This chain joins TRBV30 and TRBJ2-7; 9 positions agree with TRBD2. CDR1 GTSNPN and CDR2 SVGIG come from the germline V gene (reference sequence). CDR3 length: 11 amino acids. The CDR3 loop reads CAWNPGLAFTF. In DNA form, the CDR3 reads TGTGCCTGGAATCCAGGACTAGCGTTCACCTTC.

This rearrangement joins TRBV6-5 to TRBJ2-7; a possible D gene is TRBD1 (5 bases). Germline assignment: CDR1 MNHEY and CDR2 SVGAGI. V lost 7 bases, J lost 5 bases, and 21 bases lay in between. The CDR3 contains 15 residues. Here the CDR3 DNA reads TGTGCCAGCACTCAGGCCCCAGGGTTAAGGAACGAGCAGTACTTC. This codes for CASTQAPGLRNEQYF.